This T cell receptor (beta chain) derives from a study of shared clonotypes between healthy human individuals (dated by TCRdb to about 2020). Study-level background: The cohort included three men and a couple of women between 18 and 49 years of age. Leukapheresis yielded between about 0.85 and 10 billion PBMCs per donor. For each donor, CD4 naive and CD4 memory were each given three plates, CD8 naive was given two plates, and CD8 memory was given one plate. To increase sequencing depth and limit assay-specific biases, different laboratories used diverse techniques to prepare libraries and sequence TCR repertoires. To estimate repertoire size and how much clonotype sharing occurs between individuals, the study deeply sequenced the blood TCR repertoires of five or six healthy adults.

Using the deep immunoSEQ assay, TCR CDR3 regions were amplified from genomic DNA by multiplex PCR. For each cell subset, the extracted genomic DNA was distributed evenly across all wells of several immunoSEQ 96-well plates, and each plate served as one replicate. Each replicate PCR for sorted subsets received roughly 200 ng genomic DNA, equal to roughly 30,000 T cell genomes. Purified libraries were measured with a Qubit 3.0 fluorometer, size-checked on a Bioanalyzer 2100, and measured again with the KAPA Library Quantification kit. Every immunoSEQ 96-well plate was sequenced on a separate single-read 150-cycle Illumina NextSeq 550 flow cell. As for the authors' bioinformatics: Because the immunoSEQ output included only junctional sequences and no quality scores, the filtering could not be the same as the filtering used for full-length reads. Sequences were annotated with PyIR, a Python wrapper for IgBLAST v1.9, and V/J genes and CDR3 were assigned using IMGT germline references. Reads were removed for weak V/J assignments (E-value above 1e-6), missing CDR3, stop codons, out-of-frame junctions, or ambiguous translated residues. V3J clonotypes were defined as sequences sharing the same inferred V gene, J gene, and CDR3 amino acid sequence. The percentage overlap between two repertoires was calculated by dividing the number of shared unique clonotypes by the size of the smaller repertoire. Richness of each repertoire was evaluated using RTK rarefaction, the Chao1 estimator, and Recon v2.1 estimates of unobserved clonotypes. For all TCRbeta clonotypes obtained by the gDNA method from a handful of donors, generation probabilities were computed with OLGA. As stored in TCRdb, this immuneACCESS dataset retains in-frame rearrangements with V and J assigned. A fraction of the clones does not appear; measured against another copy, unresolved V genes explain less than half of the discrepancy, and the remainder lacks a known reason. V and J calls and clone size are copied from that table; D and trimming were computed from the DNA. Here the sample has 2,500,000 or so clones; more than 85% occur a single time. The ten largest clones represent approximately 0.36% of the sample.

On the study overall, not on this receptor specifically: Rarefaction of sorted-subset datasets indicated incomplete sequencing despite the large sequencing depth. Pairwise subsampling indicated that sequencing depth was expected to affect the degree of clonotype sharing among donors. Because the study included a small number of donors, the genetic and exposure-history diversity represented was limited. When several donors were compared, the shared fraction of clonotypes was around 5% for naive CD4, more than 3% for naive CD8, 2% to 2.5% for memory CD4, and under 0.5% for memory CD8. Larger estimated clonotype richness was generally found for naive subsets than for memory subsets. Compared with non-shared clonotypes, the clonotypes found in all four sorted-subset donors had higher generation probabilities. Sampling was restricted to blood, and TCR repertoires in tissue are likely to differ from TCR repertoires in blood.

Including the terminal cysteine and phenylalanine, the CDR3 comprises 12 residues. Here the CDR3 DNA is all that survives: 36 bases in frame from base 1. CDR1 and CDR2 are read off the germline V gene as MRHNA and SNTAGT. V trim: 0 bases; J trim: 12 bases; unmatched bases: 2. Points on this clone: No cognate antigen has been identified for it. The record has no base qualities; no much larger clone is one base away.

Healthy HIV-negative adults with no recently reported acute infections or vaccinations were included as donors. Every donor was a Caucasian adult residing in Nashville, Tennessee, USA. CD4+ T cells were enriched by magnetic negative selection, after which naive cells were positively selected on CD45RA and the negative fraction was taken as the memory subset. Blood was collected by leukapheresis, and PBMCs were isolated by Ficoll-Histopaque density gradient centrifugation and then cryopreserved in liquid nitrogen vapor phase. Analytical flow cytometry was used to check the purity and quantity of every magnetically sorted T cell population. Genomic DNA was isolated from every sorted fraction and measured by UV absorbance on a Nanodrop 2000c.

The sequence links TRBV6-4 to TRBJ1-1, with 9 bases matching TRBD1. The sequenced sample consisted of naive CD4+ T cells from PBMCs. The intended sense of this specimen's cell subset or site label: CD45RA+ positively selected. The receptor comes from a man between 18 and 29 years old in good health. Some clones in this sample may be carry-over from other donors' samples. The CDR3 region reads CASSDSGQGTFF. The nucleotide sequence reads as follows: TGTGCCAGCAGTGACTCGGGACAGGGAACTTTCTTT.